Listed here are 27 T cell receptor beta chains from one sample, sequenced in a study of T cells in Graves' hyperthyroidism and ophthalmopathy. RNA transcripts provided the source from which TCR beta CDR3 regions were amplified. The primer set for the first-round RT-PCR of the TCR CDR3 was HTBI. MiXCR was run by TCRdb on the multiplex PCR reads, yielding one entry per CDR3 protein. The sample has 250,000 to 300,000 distinct CDR3 sequences, less than 20% seen once. The material sequenced was blood. The receptors originated from a man aged 50-59 years with Graves' ophthalmopathy.

This clonotype was counted at least ten times. The rearrangement uses TRBV27 and TRBJ2-7; D is possibly TRBD1 (5 bases). Germline V lookup: CDR1 MNHEY, CDR2 SMNVEV (reference sequence). The germline V and J ends were trimmed by 6 bases and 1 base, with 13 bases remaining between them. The CDR3 is 14 amino acids. The DNA for the CDR3 is TGTGCCAGCAGGGGGTCAGGGCATTCCTACGAGCAGTACTTC. Its protein is CASRGSGHSYEQYF.

The table lists this clonotype with a few counts. The V gene is TRBV6-6, the J gene TRBJ2-7; no firm D call. Trimming left V 1 base short and J 0 bases short, with 4 bases between. The CDR3 length is 13 residues. Germline values: CDR1 MNHNY, CDR2 SVGAGI (reference sequence). The CDR3: CASSYYPSYEQYF. Written as DNA, the CDR3 is TGTGCCAGCAGTTACTACCCCTCCTACGAGCAGTACTTC.

In its sample, this clonotype was seen a few times. The chain joins TRBV20-1 to TRBJ2-5; D assignment may be TRBD1 or TRBD2 (5 bases each). Germline V CDR1 and CDR2: DFQATT, SNEGSKA (reference sequence). V was cut by 6 bases and J by 2 bases, with 13 bases left in between. This CDR3 spans 13 amino acids. CDR3 residues: CSAMIWGQETQYF. The CDR3 DNA sequence: TGCAGTGCCATGATCTGGGGGCAAGAGACCCAGTACTTC.

The chain combines TRBV20-1 with TRBJ2-2; D may be TRBD2 (5 bases). This CDR3 has 13 residues. V was cut by 6 bases and J by 4 bases, with 12 bases left in between. Per the germline V gene, CDR1 is DFQATT and CDR2 is SNEGSKA (reference sequence). The CDR3 DNA reads TGCAGTGCGGACCGAGCGGTCACCGGGGAGCTGTTTTTT. It is translated as CSADRAVTGELFF.

In its sample, this clonotype was seen many times. The chain employs TRBV18 and TRBJ2-7, with 9 bases matching TRBD1. The germline CDR1 and CDR2 sequences are KGHSH and LQKENI. CDR3 length: 14 amino acids. V shed 6 bases and J 5 bases; nucleotides not matched to a gene: 8. CDR3 sequence reads: CASSTGGQVNEQYF. CDR3 nucleotides: TGTGCCAGCTCGACAGGGGGGCAGGTCAACGAGCAGTACTTC.

Notes on this clonotype: One base away lies a much larger clone, so this may be a sequencing read error. The rearrangement joins TRBV6-1 to TRBJ1-5; tentatively, D is TRBD1 (6 bases). The CDR3 runs to 15 residues. The germline CDR1 and CDR2 sequences are MNHNS and SASEGT. CDR3 sequence reads: CASRDQQGWNRPQHF. CDR3 nucleotide sequence: TGTGCCAGCAGGGATCAACAGGGCTGGAATCGGCCCCAGCATTTT.

This clonotype occurred many times. The chain has TRBV12-3 or TRBV12-4 and TRBJ1-5, with D maybe TRBD1 (6 bases). Trimming removed 8 bases from V and 7 bases from J, with 12 bases in between. The CDR3 extends over 12 amino acids. The DNA of the CDR3 is TGTGCCAGCGGCAGGGGACGGCAGCCCCAGCATTTT. Its protein is CASGRGRQPQHF.

This clonotype was seen a handful of times. This chain uses TRBV24-1 with TRBJ2-1, with 9 bases lining up with TRBD2. Germline V gene data show CDR1 as KGHDR and CDR2 as SFDVKD. The V segment lost 3 bases and the J segment 8 bases; nucleotides outside the gene matches: 7. The CDR3 loop spans 15 amino acids. CDR3 in amino acids: CATSDGASGNYEQFF. CDR3 bases: TGTGCCACCAGTGATGGGGCTAGCGGGAACTATGAGCAGTTCTTC.

There are many counts of this clonotype. This chain links TRBV7-3 with TRBJ2-2; 11 nucleotides align to TRBD1. Germline V gives CDR1 SGHTA, CDR2 FQGTGA. Losses at the gene ends were 2 bases for V and 2 bases for J; bases not matched to a gene: 4. The CDR3 length is 17 residues. CDR3 amino acids: CASSLFGTGGNTGELFF. For the CDR3, the DNA is TGTGCCAGCAGCTTATTTGGGACAGGGGGTAACACCGGGGAGCTGTTTTTT.

A few counts support this clonotype. As DNA, the CDR3 is TGCAGTGCTGTGGGACAGACAGGGGCCAATGAGCAGTTCTTC. Residues: CSAVGQTGANEQFF. The chain uses TRBV20-1 and TRBJ2-1; 8 bases align to TRBD1. The CDR3 consists of 14 residues. Germline CDR1 is DFQATT and CDR2 is SNEGSKA (reference sequence). After removal of 5 bases from V and 6 bases from J, the junction contained 9 bases not matched to a gene.

The rearrangement joins TRBV6-2 or TRBV6-3 to TRBJ2-7; 10 positions agree with TRBD2. Germline lookup yields CDR1 MNHEY and CDR2 SVGEGT. The CDR3 is 14 residues long. V was clipped by 7 bases and J by 7 bases; unmatched bases: 10. The CDR3 protein is CASNGVAGGEEQYF. The DNA for the CDR3 is TGTGCCAGCAATGGGGTAGCGGGAGGAGAAGAGCAGTACTTC.

V is TRBV29-1 and J is TRBJ2-3; D gene unclear. Germline V CDR1 and CDR2: SQVTM, ANQGSEA. The germline V and J ends were trimmed by 3 bases and 6 bases, with 13 bases remaining between them. The CDR3 is made up of 13 amino acids. The chain's CDR3 is CSVDPDIGDTQYF. In DNA, the CDR3 is TGCAGCGTTGATCCCGATATCGGGGATACGCAGTATTTT.

This clonotype was observed many times. The chain carries TRBV30 and TRBJ2-1; either TRBD1 or TRBD2 may fit D (5 bases each). The ends were cut back, 4 bases at V and 6 bases at J, with 10 bases in the middle. This CDR3 spans 12 amino acids. Germline V gene data show CDR1 as GTSNPN and CDR2 as SVGIG (reference sequence). CDR3 amino acids: CAWNWGSNEQFF. CDR3 coding DNA: TGTGCCTGGAATTGGGGGAGCAATGAGCAGTTCTTC. The full variable domain, rest sourced from reference TRBV30 and TRBJ2-1, is SQTIHQWPATLVQPVGSPLSLECTVEGTSNPNLYWYRQAAGRGLQLLFYSVGIGQISSEVPQNLSASRPQDRQFILSSKKLLLSDSGFYLCAWNWGSNEQFFGPGTRLTVL.

This clonotype occurred a few times. The chain is built from TRBV6-5 and TRBJ1-6; D unclear. The V and J ends lost 2 bases and 2 bases respectively, with 7 bases between them. Per the germline V gene, CDR1 is MNHEY and CDR2 is SVGAGI. CDR3 length: 15 amino acids. DNA for the CDR3: TGTGCCAGCAGTTACGGGGAACCCTATAATTCACCCCTCCACTTT. It is translated as CASSYGEPYNSPLHF.

This clonotype occurred a few times. The chain recombines TRBV7-3 with TRBJ2-3, with D perhaps matching TRBD1 (7 bases). Per the germline V gene, CDR1 is SGHTA and CDR2 is FQGTGA. Trimming took off 5 bases at V and 5 bases at J, with 17 bases between the two ends. This CDR3 spans 15 amino acids. CDR3 region: CASSPSGGQGDTQYF. The CDR3 DNA follows: TGTGCCAGCAGCCCCTCAGGGGGGCAAGGAGATACGCAGTATTTT.

This clonotype occurred a few times. The CDR3 sequence: CATSEGRTQETQYF. The CDR3 coding sequence is TGTGCCACCAGTGAAGGACGGACCCAAGAGACCCAGTACTTC. This chain uses TRBV24-1 with TRBJ2-5, with D hard to call. V was shortened by 4 bases and J by 1 base, with 9 bases between the two germline ends. Germline-derived CDR1 and CDR2 are KGHDR and SFDVKD. This CDR3 is 14 amino acids long.

The chain is built from TRBV6-2 or TRBV6-3 and TRBJ2-2; D may be TRBD1 (6 bases). The CDR3 length is 18 residues. Trimming took 4 bases from V and 6 from J, leaving 24 bases between them. Looked up from germline, CDR1 is MNHEY and CDR2 is SVGEGT. DNA for the CDR3: TGTGCCAGCAGTTTTCTTGACAGGACGAACGGAGGCTCCGGGGAGCTGTTTTTT. Amino acids: CASSFLDRTNGGSGELFF.

The chain has TRBV19 and TRBJ2-7, with 9 bases matching TRBD1. The CDR3 is 14 residues long. The germline gives CDR1 LNHDA, CDR2 SQIVND (reference sequence). The J segment lost 1 base and the V segment lost 11 bases, leaving 9 bases of the junction unmatched. The CDR3 sequence is CAGTRTGVSYEQYF. The CDR3 DNA reads as TGTGCCGGTACCCGGACAGGGGTTTCCTACGAGCAGTACTTC.

This clonotype was counted many times. This chain uses TRBV28 with TRBJ2-5; D possibly uses TRBD1 or TRBD2 (7 bases each). CDR3 length equals 18 residues. Looked up from germline, CDR1 is MDHEN and CDR2 is SYDVKM. Trimming stripped 6 bases from V and 3 bases from J, with 26 bases between. The CDR3: CASRTNRGSSGQKETQYF. In nucleotides, the CDR3 is TGTGCCAGCAGAACTAACAGGGGAAGTAGCGGGCAAAAAGAGACCCAGTACTTC.

This clonotype has more than one count but fewer than ten. The rearrangement links TRBV2 to TRBJ1-5; no reliable D call. V was shortened by 5 bases and J by 5 bases, with 13 bases between the two germline ends. CDR1 and CDR2 (germline): SNHLY, FYNNEI. The CDR3 extends over 14 amino acids. Written as DNA, the CDR3 is TGTGCCAGCAGTTTCGGTCGGAGGTATCAGCCCCAGCATTTT. Encoded protein: CASSFGRRYQPQHF.

V gene TRBV4-2 combines with J gene TRBJ2-7; 10 nucleotides line up with TRBD1. The CDR3 runs to 16 residues. V trimming: 0 bases; J trimming: 1 base; junction bases outside the gene matches: 3. Germline V gene lookup returns CDR1 LGHNA and CDR2 YNFKEQ. The CDR3 region has the DNA TGTGCCAGCAGCCAAGAGTTGGGACAGGGGTCCTACGAGCAGTACTTC. Protein: CASSQELGQGSYEQYF.

This clonotype was seen many times. The chain couples TRBV3-1 to TRBJ2-2, with a tentative D call TRBD2 (6 bases). Trimming took off 7 bases at V and 3 bases at J, with 12 bases between the two ends. Germline V lookup: CDR1 LGHDT, CDR2 YNNKEL (reference sequence). The CDR3 contains 14 residues. CDR3 region: CASMEGWDTGELFF. CDR3 nucleotide sequence: TGTGCCAGCATGGAGGGCTGGGACACCGGGGAGCTGTTTTTT.

This sequence joins TRBV6-1 and TRBJ2-5; 7 bases are a match to TRBD2. Germline values: CDR1 MNHNS, CDR2 SASEGT. V was clipped by 5 bases and J by 4 bases; unmatched bases: 10. This CDR3 is 15 amino acids long. The CDR3 spells CASSPQLGGGETQYF. As DNA, the CDR3 is TGTGCCAGCAGTCCTCAATTGGGGGGGGGAGAGACCCAGTACTTC.

V is TRBV28 and J is TRBJ2-1, with D unclear. The germline V gene encodes CDR1 MDHEN and CDR2 SYDVKM. This CDR3 spans 13 amino acids. The germline V and J ends were trimmed by 6 bases and 0 bases, with 6 bases remaining between them. CDR3 DNA: TGTGCCAGCAGCCACAGCTCCTACAATGAGCAGTTCTTC. Residues: CASSHSSYNEQFF.

This rearrangement joins TRBV5-6 to TRBJ2-2; D gene uncertain. Germline V gene sequence: CDR1 SGHDT, CDR2 YYEEEE. This CDR3 contains 12 residues. V was trimmed by 5 bases and J by 5 bases, leaving 7 bases between them. The CDR3 DNA is TGTGCCAGCAGGCGGTCAACCGGGGAGCTGTTTTTT. This codes for CASRRSTGELFF.

A few counts support this clonotype. This sequence joins TRBV6-1 and TRBJ1-4, with a tentative D call TRBD1 (5 bases). Trimming shortened V by 5 bases and J by 8 bases, and 18 bases separated the two germline ends. This CDR3 is built from 15 residues. CDR1 is MNHNS, CDR2 SASEGT, per germline. CDR3 sequence: CASSLFGQGEEKLFF. In DNA, the CDR3 is TGTGCCAGCAGTTTGTTCGGGCAGGGTGAGGAAAAACTGTTTTTT.

This sequence joins TRBV20-1 and TRBJ2-3; weak D call: TRBD1 (6 bases). This CDR3 spans 14 amino acids. Trimming took off 0 bases at V and 3 bases at J, with 10 bases between the two ends. The germline CDR1 and CDR2 sequences are DFQATT and SNEGSKA (reference sequence). The CDR3: CSARDEGGTDTQYF. Written as DNA, the CDR3 is TGCAGTGCTAGAGATGAAGGGGGAACAGATACGCAGTATTTT.